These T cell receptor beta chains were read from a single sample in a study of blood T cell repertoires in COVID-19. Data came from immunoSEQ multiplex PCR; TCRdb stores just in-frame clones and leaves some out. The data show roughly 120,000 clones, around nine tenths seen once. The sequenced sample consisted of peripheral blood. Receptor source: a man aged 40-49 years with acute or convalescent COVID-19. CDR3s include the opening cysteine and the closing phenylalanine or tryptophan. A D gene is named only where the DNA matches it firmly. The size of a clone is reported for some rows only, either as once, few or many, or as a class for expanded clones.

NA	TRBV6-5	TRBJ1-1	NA	TGTGCCAGCACTTTTTCGGGACAAGCGAATAAAGCTTTCTTT	CASTFSGQANKAFF
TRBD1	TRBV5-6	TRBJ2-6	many	TGTGCCAGCAGCCCGAGGGACAGAACTCTACCTGGGGCCAACGTCCTGACTTTC	CASSPRDRTLPGANVLTF
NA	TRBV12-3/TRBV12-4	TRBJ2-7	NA	TGTGCCAGCAGTTTGACTTCCTACGAGCAGTACTTC	CASSLTSYEQYF
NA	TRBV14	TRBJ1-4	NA	TGTGCCAGCAGCCAAGAGCTCAGGGGCGCGGGTGAAAAACTGTTTTTT	CASSQELRGAGEKLFF
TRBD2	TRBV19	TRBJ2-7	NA	TGTGCCAGTAGAACCAGCGGGACCTCCTACGAGCAGTACTTC	CASRTSGTSYEQYF
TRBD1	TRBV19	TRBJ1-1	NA	TGTGCCAGTAGTATTGACAGGGGGTCGGGAAGGAACACTGAAGCTTTCTTT	CASSIDRGSGRNTEAFF
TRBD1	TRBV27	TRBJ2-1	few	TGTGCCAGCAGTCTACAGGGGAATGGCTACAATGAGCAGTTCTTC	CASSLQGNGYNEQFF
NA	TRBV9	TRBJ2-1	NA	TGTGCCAGCAGCGTAGCGGGGGGCGCGAGCTCCTACAATGAGCAGTTCTTC	CASSVAGGASSYNEQFF
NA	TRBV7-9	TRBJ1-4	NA	TGTGCCAGCAGCTTAATGGCAGGAGGGGAAAAACTGTTTTTT	CASSLMAGGEKLFF
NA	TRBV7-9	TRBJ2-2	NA	TGTGCCAGCAGCCATTTGAGGGGAGGCTCGAACACCGGGGAGCTGTTTTTT	CASSHLRGGSNTGELFF
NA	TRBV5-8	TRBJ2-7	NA	TGTGCCACCCCGGTTGGGAGTAGCCAAGTGGCGTACGAGCAGTACTTC	CATPVGSSQVAYEQYF
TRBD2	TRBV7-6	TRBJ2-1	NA	TGTGCCAGCAGCTCCCGGCTGGGGGGGACTTTCAATGAGCAGTTCTTC	CASSSRLGGTFNEQFF
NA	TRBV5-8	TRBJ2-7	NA	TGTGCCAGCAGCTTATACGGACAGATCTCCTACGAGCAGTACTTC	CASSLYGQISYEQYF
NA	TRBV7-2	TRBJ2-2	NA	TGTGCCAGCAGCTTAGTAGTATCCGGGGAGCTGTTTTTT	CASSLVVSGELFF
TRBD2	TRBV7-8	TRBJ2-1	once	TGTGCCAGCAGCCCCCGAACGGGTGAACTAGCGCAGCAGTTCTTC	CASSPRTGELAQQFF
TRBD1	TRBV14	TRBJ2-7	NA	TGTGCCAGCAGCCAAAACAGGGGGCAGTACGAGCAGTACTTC	CASSQNRGQYEQYF
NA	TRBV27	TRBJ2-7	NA	TGTGCCAGCAGCCCGGGACTGTCCTACGAGCAGTACTTC	CASSPGLSYEQYF
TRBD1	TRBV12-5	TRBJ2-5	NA	TGTGCTAGTGGTTTGATCGGGACAGGGCGTGTACAAGTAGCCCAGTACTTC	CASGLIGTGRVQVAQYF
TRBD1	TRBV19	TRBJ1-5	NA	TGTGCCAGTGAGACAGGGGACGATCAGCCCCAGCATTTT	CASETGDDQPQHF
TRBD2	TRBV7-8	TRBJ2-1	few	TGTGCCAGCAGCGCCCGGGACTACCTTTTCTCCTACAATGAGCAGTTCTTC	CASSARDYLFSYNEQFF
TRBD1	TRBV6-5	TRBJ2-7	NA	TGTGCCAGCAGTCGAACCGGACAGGAAGCCTACGAGCAGTACTTC	CASSRTGQEAYEQYF
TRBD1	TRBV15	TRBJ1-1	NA	TGTGCCACCAGCAGCCTGGACAGGGCGAACACTGAAGCTTTCTTT	CATSSLDRANTEAFF
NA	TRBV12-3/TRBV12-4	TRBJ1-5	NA	TGTGCCAGCAGTAACGGACTTGGAAGACCCCAGCATTTT	CASSNGLGRPQHF
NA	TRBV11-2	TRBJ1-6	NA	TGTGCCAGCAGCTTTGGTTCGGGGGAGGCACCCCTCCACTTT	CASSFGSGEAPLHF
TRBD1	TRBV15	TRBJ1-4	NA	TGTGCCACCAGCTTGGACAGGGGGAGAGAAAAACTGTTTTTT	CATSLDRGREKLFF
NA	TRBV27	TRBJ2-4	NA	TGTGCCAGCAGTCGGACCGCAGGGACTTCAGACATTCAGTACTTC	CASSRTAGTSDIQYF
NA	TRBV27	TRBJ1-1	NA	TGTGCCAGCAGTTTGGGGGCCCAGAACACTGAAGCTTTCTTT	CASSLGAQNTEAFF
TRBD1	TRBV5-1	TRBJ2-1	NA	TGCGCCAGCAGCCCAAGTAGACAGGGCTCCTTCAATGAGCAGTTCTTC	CASSPSRQGSFNEQFF
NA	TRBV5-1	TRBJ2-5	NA	TGCGCCAGCAGCTTGGGGGCCCAGGCTCGAGAGACCCAGTACTTC	CASSLGAQARETQYF